This T cell receptor beta chain was recorded in a study of PD-L1 blockade in urothelial cancer (dated by TCRdb to the late 2010s). At the level of the whole study: All patients started therapy around 2014 and received atezolizumab 1,200 mg intravenously every 3 weeks. About 85% of the 29 patients were identified as males with urothelial cancer of bladder origin, and a prior smoking history was reported by 18 of 29 patients. Patients had an ECOG performance status of 0 or 1 and had received between 0 and 3 prior chemotherapy regimens. Blood samples were analyzed 3 weeks after the start of treatment (second dose) and 6 weeks after the start of treatment. A median of roughly 140,000 T cells and some 84,000 unique TCRs was obtained from blood samples, and a median clonality of approximately 0.08 was observed. The study was an exploratory multi-omic analysis of somatic, immune and clinical correlates of response to PD-L1 blockade with atezolizumab in urothelial cancer. Pretreatment tumor samples, along with matched peripheral blood serially collected before and after atezolizumab treatment, were subjected to TCR sequencing. Durable clinical benefit meant progression-free survival longer than 6 months, and TCR features were also tested against progression-free and overall survival. In the same patients who had TCR sequencing, pretreatment tumors also underwent whole exome sequencing and RNA sequencing. Durable clinical benefit was achieved by nine patients and was not achieved by 20 patients. Just over 28 patients had pretreatment blood TCR-seq, some 25 had at least one posttreatment blood collection, and some 25 had tumor TCR-seq. Beyond this particular receptor, the publication reports: Because of the small sample size (n ≈ 30) and the many exploratory analyses performed, the results are intended to be regarded as hypothesis-generating. Improved progression-free and overall survival was associated with having pretreatment peripheral blood TCR clonality below the median. Patients with durable benefit showed greater expansion of tumor-associated TCR clones in peripheral blood 3 weeks after starting treatment (n of about 20, p = 0.022).

The germline V gene provides CDR1 MNHNS and CDR2 SASEGT. Measured from the cysteine to the phenylalanine, the CDR3 is 15 residues long. The entry retains the CDR3 DNA only, 45 bases that are in frame from base 1. Clipping removes 6 bases from V and 1 base from J, with 4 as the unmatched junction base count. In regard to this clone: It has no known antigen specificity. Base qualities are not recorded, but no much larger clone differs from it by a single base.

The time point label of this sample denotes: pretreatment peripheral blood. A cohort of about 30 patients with locally advanced or metastatic urothelial carcinoma, treated at Memorial Sloan Kettering on a trial protocol, was included. Peripheral blood mononuclear cells were collected pretreatment and during treatment, with between 1 and 8 total time points obtained per patient. The Qiagen DNeasy Blood extraction kit was used to purify genomic DNA from total PBMCs and tumor samples. PBMCs were collected pretreatment and during treatment, and were isolated and stored as previously described. Each PCR received spiked-in synthetic TCR analog templates so that absolute template abundance could be estimated from read counts. The immunoSEQ assay used bias-controlled V and J gene primers to amplify TCRbeta CDR3 regions from genomic DNA. Sequencing of rearranged TCRbeta segments was performed at approximately 20X coverage. The paper's processing steps were these. Clustering was used to correct sequencing errors, and CDR3s were annotated against IMGT to assign V, D and J genes. Downstream analyses used only productive TCRbeta rearrangements, leaving out any out-of-frame or stop-codon sequences. Clonality was calculated as one minus the Shannon entropy normalized by the log of the number of unique productive sequences. Clones differing between time points or between blood and tumor were identified using Fisher's exact test with Benjamini-Hochberg correction, with an adjusted p below 0.01 applied as the threshold. TCRdb stores this immuneACCESS table with in-frame sequences only. Part of the clones is absent; in the studies checked, under half of the shortfall reflects unresolved V genes, and no reason is known for the rest. Clone size and the V and J calls come from that table; the DNA yielded D and trimming. The sample table shows some 65,000 clones, and about 76% are seen once. Roughly 3.2% of the sample goes to the ten largest clones.

The V and J segments used are TRBV6-1 and TRBJ1-5; 9 of the junction bases match TRBD1. The sample was PBMCs, taken around atezolizumab (anti-PD-L1) treatment. The sequence came from a man between 65 and 85 years old with urothelial cancer. The sequence in DNA is TGTGCCAGCAGACAGGGGGCTTACAGCAATCAGCCCCAGCATTTT. Its protein is CASRQGAYSNQPQHF.